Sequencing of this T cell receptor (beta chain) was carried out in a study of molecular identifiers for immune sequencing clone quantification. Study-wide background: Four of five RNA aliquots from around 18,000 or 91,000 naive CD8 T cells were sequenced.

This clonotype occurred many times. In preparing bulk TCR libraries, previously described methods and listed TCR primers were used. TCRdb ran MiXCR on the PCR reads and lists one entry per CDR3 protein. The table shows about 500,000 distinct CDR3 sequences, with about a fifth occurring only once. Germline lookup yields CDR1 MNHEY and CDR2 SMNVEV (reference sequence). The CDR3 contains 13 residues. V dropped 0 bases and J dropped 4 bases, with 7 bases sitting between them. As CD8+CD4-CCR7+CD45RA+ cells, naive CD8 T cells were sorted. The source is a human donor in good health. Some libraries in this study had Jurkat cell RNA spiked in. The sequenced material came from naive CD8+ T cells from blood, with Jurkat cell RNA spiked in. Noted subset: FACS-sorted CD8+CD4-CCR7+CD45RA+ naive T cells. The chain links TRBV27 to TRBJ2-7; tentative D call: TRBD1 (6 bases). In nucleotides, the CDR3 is TGTGCCAGCAGTTTATCCCAGGGGTACGAGCAGTACTTC. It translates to CASSLSQGYEQYF.